This is a list of T cell receptor beta chains from one sample in a study of blood T cell repertoires in COVID-19. The data were produced by immunoSEQ multiplex PCR, yet TCRdb's version contains in-frame clones alone and is incomplete. The sample comprises over 75,000 clones, 90% of which are singletons, and 1.5% to 2% rests with the top ten. Specimen: peripheral blood. The receptor source for this set is a man in his 60s with acute or convalescent COVID-19. The CDR3 runs from the conserved cysteine through the conserved F or W.

v_call: TRBV6-2/TRBV6-3; j_call: TRBJ2-1; cdr3_aa: CASSYSNPGQVRSEQFF
v_call: TRBV24-1; j_call: TRBJ2-6; cdr3_aa: CATSDFRGSGANVLTF
v_call: TRBV11-2; j_call: TRBJ1-4; cdr3_aa: CASSFRDRGEKLFF
v_call: TRBV19; j_call: TRBJ1-4; cdr3_aa: CATQDRAPEKLFF
v_call: TRBV7-8; j_call: TRBJ2-3; cdr3_aa: CASSRTSGSYTDTQYF
v_call: TRBV19; j_call: TRBJ1-4; cdr3_aa: CASSTRGLPPGEKLFF
v_call: TRBV5-1; j_call: TRBJ1-3; cdr3_aa: CASSLTDPGSGNTIYF
v_call: TRBV30; j_call: TRBJ1-2; cdr3_aa: CAWSDPGTALYYGYTF
v_call: TRBV7-9; j_call: TRBJ1-6; cdr3_aa: CASSHGQEGSPLHF
v_call: TRBV6-1; j_call: TRBJ1-2; cdr3_aa: CASSSTGTYGYTF
v_call: TRBV5-1; j_call: TRBJ2-7; cdr3_aa: CASSLQPLAYEQYF
v_call: TRBV6-5; j_call: TRBJ1-5; cdr3_aa: CASKTNSGQPQHF
v_call: TRBV28; j_call: TRBJ1-3; cdr3_aa: CASSLFASSGNTIYF
v_call: TRBV19; j_call: TRBJ2-4; cdr3_aa: CATRVMGKNIQYF
v_call: TRBV28; j_call: TRBJ1-3; cdr3_aa: CASSPPAGPSGNTIYF
v_call: TRBV7-9; j_call: TRBJ2-1; cdr3_aa: CASSHSGGGSGGRNEQFF
v_call: TRBV27; j_call: TRBJ2-5; cdr3_aa: CASSLAGLRDQYF
v_call: TRBV7-9; j_call: TRBJ1-6; cdr3_aa: CASSLSGSSSPLHF
v_call: TRBV30; j_call: TRBJ1-2; cdr3_aa: CAWNPDSSLGYTF
v_call: TRBV18; j_call: TRBJ2-1; cdr3_aa: CASSPPLANEQFF
v_call: TRBV6-5; j_call: TRBJ1-1; cdr3_aa: CASQSGGLVNTEAFF
v_call: TRBV7-8; j_call: TRBJ1-5; cdr3_aa: CASSLVSQGAFQPQHF
v_call: TRBV29-1; j_call: TRBJ2-1; cdr3_aa: CSGTGTSANEQFF
v_call: TRBV21-1; j_call: TRBJ1-5; cdr3_aa: CASSPQGPQHF
v_call: TRBV19; j_call: TRBJ1-1; cdr3_aa: CASSIQGSNTEAFF
v_call: TRBV2; j_call: TRBJ1-1; cdr3_aa: CASSDPDRVQAFF
v_call: TRBV2; j_call: TRBJ2-2; cdr3_aa: CASRGLAGVVGELFF
v_call: TRBV6-5; j_call: TRBJ1-2; cdr3_aa: CASSPDGNYGYTF
v_call: TRBV4-1; j_call: TRBJ2-1; cdr3_aa: CASSQVVPHEQFF
v_call: TRBV19; j_call: TRBJ1-3; cdr3_aa: CASSSTRNTIYF
v_call: TRBV28; j_call: TRBJ2-1; cdr3_aa: CASSLMIGRGHEGGPSYNEQFF
v_call: TRBV19; j_call: TRBJ1-2; cdr3_aa: CASSKGQGADGYTF
v_call: TRBV15; j_call: TRBJ2-1; cdr3_aa: CATSRGLAGGPGGNEQFF
v_call: TRBV13; j_call: TRBJ2-7; cdr3_aa: CASSLSSGGEQYF
v_call: TRBV11-3; j_call: TRBJ2-1; cdr3_aa: CASTQVAGGGNEQFF
v_call: TRBV12-5; j_call: TRBJ1-5; cdr3_aa: CASGLVLNSNQPQHF
v_call: TRBV24-1; j_call: TRBJ2-2; cdr3_aa: CATSRGQDPTGELFF
v_call: TRBV7-2; j_call: TRBJ2-3; cdr3_aa: CASSSVAGEEDTQYF
v_call: TRBV3-1/TRBV3-2; j_call: TRBJ2-3; cdr3_aa: CASSQEASGKGTDTQYF
v_call: TRBV7-3; j_call: TRBJ2-1; cdr3_aa: CASSSTSGDYNEQFF